These 18 T cell receptor beta chains originate from one sample sequenced in a study of T cell responses to AZD1222 COVID-19 vaccine. Profiled with immunoSEQ multiplex PCR; TCRdb holds only in-frame clones, not every one. The sample lists over 150,000 clones, 90% to 95% seen once, with more than 0.85% in the top ten. The sample in question was peripheral blood, obtained 28 days after the second dose of the MenACWY control vaccine. The origin of the receptors is an adult who received the MenACWY meningococcal vaccine as a control.

The chain recombines TRBV25-1 with TRBJ1-1; 7 bases align to TRBD1. The germline gives CDR1 MGHDK, CDR2 SYGVNS. With V trimmed by 3 bases and J by 4 bases, 5 bases remained unmatched. The CDR3 extends over 14 amino acids. The CDR3, as DNA: TGTGCCAGCAGTGACATGACAGGGCCCACTGAAGCTTTCTTT. This codes for CASSDMTGPTEAFF.

The rearrangement links TRBV11-2 to TRBJ1-2; D remains ambiguous. This CDR3 is built from 13 residues. Deletions cut 3 bases from V and 4 bases from J, with 9 bases between. CDR1 and CDR2 (germline): SGHAT, FQNNGV. CDR3 protein: CASSFSLSYGYTF. DNA of the CDR3: TGTGCCAGCAGCTTCTCACTTTCCTATGGCTACACCTTC.

The CDR3 region is CASSQVLTGPNTEAFF. CDR3 coding DNA: TGTGCCAGCAGCCAAGTTCTGACAGGGCCGAACACTGAAGCTTTCTTT. J is TRBJ1-1 and V is TRBV4-2; 7 bases match TRBD1. The CDR3 contains 16 residues. V shed 1 base and J 1 base; nucleotides not matched to a gene: 6. Germline loops: CDR1 LGHNA, CDR2 YNFKEQ.

V is TRBV6-2 or TRBV6-3 and J is TRBJ1-5, with D possibly being TRBD1 (6 bases). Trimming took off 2 bases at V and 5 bases at J, with 10 bases between the two ends. CDR1 and CDR2 (germline): MNHEY, SVGEGT. This CDR3 has 14 amino acids. The CDR3 here is CASSYGGQDQPQHF. The CDR3 DNA is TGTGCCAGCAGTTACGGGGGGCAGGATCAGCCCCAGCATTTT.

This chain connects TRBV19 to TRBJ2-7, with TRBD1 matching over 7 bases. From germline, CDR1 is LNHDA and CDR2 SQIVND (reference sequence). The junction had 10 bases not matched to a gene; V was cut back by 5 bases and J by 0 bases. The CDR3 has 16 residues. In DNA, the CDR3 is TGTGCCAGTAGTCCCGAGGGGGCTATCGTCTCCTACGAGCAGTACTTC. It translates to CASSPEGAIVSYEQYF.

For the CDR3, the DNA is TGTGCCAGGTCCTTACCCCCCCCCGGGTCCCCGGGATACAATGAGCAGTTCTTC. It encodes CARSLPPPGSPGYNEQFF. The genes are TRBV7-9 and TRBJ2-1; D possibly corresponds to TRBD2 (5 bases). The ends were cut back, 9 bases at V and 4 bases at J, with 28 bases in the middle. This CDR3 comprises 18 residues. Germline lookup yields CDR1 SEHNR and CDR2 FQNEAQ (reference sequence).

The V call is TRBV12-3 or TRBV12-4, the J call TRBJ1-2, with unresolved D. This CDR3 is built from 12 residues. Trimming pared 6 bases from V and 8 bases from J, leaving 13 bases between. In DNA, the CDR3 is TGTGCCAGCAGCCTCGGCCTAGAAGGCTACACCTTC. It translates to CASSLGLEGYTF.

The genes are TRBV2 and TRBJ1-1; unclear D gene. V was shortened by 3 bases and J by 3 bases, with 8 bases between the two germline ends. CDR3 length: 13 residues. Germline V gene sequence: CDR1 SNHLY, CDR2 FYNNEI. Here the CDR3 reads CASSDFSHTEAFF. CDR3 coding DNA: TGTGCCAGCAGTGACTTCAGTCACACTGAAGCTTTCTTT.

The chain couples TRBV5-1 to TRBJ2-3, with 10 bases lining up with TRBD1. Germline loops: CDR1 SGHRS, CDR2 YFSETQ. Trimming removed 3 bases from V and 2 bases from J; junction bases left unmatched: 15. The CDR3 totals 19 residues. The CDR3 DNA reads as TGCGCCAGCAGCTCTAGACAGGGGGCGTCACAATCAAACACAGATACGCAGTATTTT. Amino acid sequence: CASSSRQGASQSNTDTQYF.

This clone was observed a handful of times. The rearrangement joins TRBV5-6 to TRBJ2-3; D gene uncertain. The CDR3 is made up of 14 amino acids. The V end was cut by 3 bases, the J end by 0 bases, with 8 bases between. Per germline, CDR1 SGHDT and CDR2 YYEEEE. The CDR3 bases are TGTGCCAGCAGCTCTATAGACAGCACAGATACGCAGTATTTT. This sequence encodes CASSSIDSTDTQYF. Looking up the rest from reference TRBV5-6 and TRBJ2-3 gives the full variable domain: DAGVTQSPTHLIKTRGQQVTLRCSPKSGHDTVSWYQQALGQGPQFIFQYYEEEERQRGNFPDRFSGHQFPNYSSELNVNALLLGDSALYLCASSSIDSTDTQYFGPGTRLTVL.

V and J are TRBV3-1 (or the pseudogene TRBV3-2) and TRBJ2-1; possible D gene TRBD2, 7 bases. The germline V gene encodes CDR1 LGHDT and CDR2 YNNKEL (reference sequence). This CDR3 comprises 16 residues. Trimming stripped 0 bases from V and 7 bases from J, with 16 bases between. The CDR3, as DNA: TGTGCCAGCAGCCAAGATCAACGGGGGGCTTGGAATGAGCAGTTCTTC. Its translation: CASSQDQRGAWNEQFF.

This clone has just one count. The V and J genes are TRBV11-3 and TRBJ2-1, with 12 bases that match TRBD2. V dropped 5 bases and J dropped 4; count of bases not matched to a gene: 3. The CDR3 has 15 residues. Germline CDR1 and CDR2: SGHNT and YENEEA. Written as DNA, the CDR3 is TGTGCCAGCAGCGTGGGGACTAGCGGGTACAATGAGCAGTTCTTC. It yields the protein CASSVGTSGYNEQFF.

The chain is built from TRBV28 and TRBJ2-1, with TRBD1 matching over 7 bases. CDR3 length: 14 residues. CDR1 is MDHEN, CDR2 SYDVKM, per germline. J was trimmed by 4 bases and V by 6 bases; bases with no gene match: 6. The chain's CDR3 is CASRLQGWYNEQFF. CDR3 nucleotides: TGTGCCAGCAGGTTACAGGGGTGGTACAATGAGCAGTTCTTC.

The J gene is TRBJ2-1, the V gene TRBV6-5; TRBD2 agrees at 9 bases. Unmatched junction bases numbered 4, after V lost 7 bases and J lost 0 bases. The CDR3 contains 15 residues. Germline-derived CDR1 and CDR2 are MNHEY and SVGAGI. The CDR3 loop reads CASTRAGGSYNEQFF. CDR3 in DNA: TGTGCCAGCACCCGAGCGGGGGGCTCCTACAATGAGCAGTTCTTC.

The chain combines TRBV4-3 with TRBJ1-1; maybe TRBD1 (5 bases). The V gene's germline CDR1 is LGHNA and CDR2 YSLEER. Trimming pared 3 bases from V and 3 bases from J, leaving 14 bases between. CDR3 size: 15 residues. CDR3 in amino acids: CASSQGLTQDTEAFF. Written as DNA, the CDR3 is TGCGCCAGCAGCCAGGGACTTACTCAGGACACTGAAGCTTTCTTT.

This clone appeared once. This sequence joins TRBV7-2 and TRBJ1-2; weak D call: TRBD1 (5 bases). This CDR3 contains 15 residues. Between the trimmed V and J ends, which lost 5 bases and 3 bases, there was a span of 16 bases. Germline loops: CDR1 SGHTA, CDR2 FQGNSA. The CDR3 region has the DNA TGTGCCAGCAGCCTACGGGACGGCGGCTACTATGGCTACACCTTC. Amino acids: CASSLRDGGYYGYTF.

This clone has a single count. The rearrangement uses TRBV30 and TRBJ1-5, with 9 bases fitting TRBD1. V shed 3 bases and J 2 bases; nucleotides not matched to a gene: 5. Germline V CDR1 and CDR2: GTSNPN, SVGIG (reference sequence). The CDR3 runs 15 residues. The CDR3 DNA reads as TGTGCCTGGAGCGCGGACAGGGGAGGCAATCAGCCCCAGCATTTT. This sequence encodes CAWSADRGGNQPQHF. Combining the CDR3 with reference TRBV30 and TRBJ1-5 gives the whole variable domain SQTIHQWPATLVQPVGSPLSLECTVEGTSNPNLYWYRQAAGRGLQLLFYSVGIGQISSEVPQNLSASRPQDRQFILSSKKLLLSDSGFYLCAWSADRGGNQPQHFGDGTRLSIL.

The table lists this clone with a count of one. The chain recombines TRBV4-2 with TRBJ2-7; TRBD1 matches 7 bases. This CDR3 contains 14 residues. V shed 2 bases and J 3 bases; nucleotides not matched to a gene: 4. Germline CDR1 reads LGHNA; CDR2 reads YNFKEQ. DNA of the CDR3: TGTGCCAGCAGCCAAAGACAGGGTGGCTACGAGCAGTACTTC. Translated: CASSQRQGGYEQYF.